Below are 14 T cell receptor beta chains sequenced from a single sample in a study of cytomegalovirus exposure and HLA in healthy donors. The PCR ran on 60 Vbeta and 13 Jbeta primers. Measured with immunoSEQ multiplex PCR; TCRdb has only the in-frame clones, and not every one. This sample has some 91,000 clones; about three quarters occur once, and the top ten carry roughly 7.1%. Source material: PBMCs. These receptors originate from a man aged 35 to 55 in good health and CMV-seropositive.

The CDR3 DNA reads as TGTGCCAGCAGCTTAATAGGGCACCCGGAGGATGAGCAGTTCTTC. It yields the protein CASSLIGHPEDEQFF. The chain recombines TRBV7-2 with TRBJ2-1; TRBD2 might be the D (5 bases). CDR3 length: 15 residues. Germline V lookup: CDR1 SGHTA, CDR2 FQGNSA. Trimming stripped 2 bases from V and 8 bases from J, with 16 bases between.

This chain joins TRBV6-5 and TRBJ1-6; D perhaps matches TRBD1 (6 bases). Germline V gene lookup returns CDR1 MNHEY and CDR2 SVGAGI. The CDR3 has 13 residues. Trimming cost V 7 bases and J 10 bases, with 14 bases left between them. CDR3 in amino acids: CASKLQGESPLHF. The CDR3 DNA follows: TGTGCCAGCAAGTTACAGGGAGAATCACCCCTCCACTTT.

The CDR3 region has the DNA TGTGCCAGCAGGGAACCGGGACACAGGAACACTGAAGCTTTCTTT. Its translation: CASREPGHRNTEAFF. V and J are TRBV6-1 and TRBJ1-1, with TRBD1 as a possible D gene (6 bases). The V end was cut by 6 bases, the J end by 1 base, with 15 bases between. Per germline, CDR1 MNHNS and CDR2 SASEGT. CDR3 size: 15 residues.

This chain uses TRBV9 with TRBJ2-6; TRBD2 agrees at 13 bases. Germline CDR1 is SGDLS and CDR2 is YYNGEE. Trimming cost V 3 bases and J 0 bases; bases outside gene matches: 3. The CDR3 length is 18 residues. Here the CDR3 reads CASSETSGRLSGANVLTF. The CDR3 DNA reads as TGTGCCAGCAGCGAGACTAGCGGGAGGCTCTCTGGGGCCAACGTCCTGACTTTC.

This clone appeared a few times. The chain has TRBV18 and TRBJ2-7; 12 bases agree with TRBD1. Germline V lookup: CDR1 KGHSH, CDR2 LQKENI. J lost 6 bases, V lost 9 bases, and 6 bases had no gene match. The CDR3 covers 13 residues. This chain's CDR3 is CASSGDRGREQYF. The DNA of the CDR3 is TGTGCCAGTTCGGGGGACAGGGGGCGCGAGCAGTACTTC.

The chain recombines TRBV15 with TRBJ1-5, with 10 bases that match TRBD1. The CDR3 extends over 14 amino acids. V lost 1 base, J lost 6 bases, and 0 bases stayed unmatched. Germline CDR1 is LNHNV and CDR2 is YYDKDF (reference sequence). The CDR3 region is CATSRGQGAQPQHF. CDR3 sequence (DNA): TGTGCCACCAGCAGAGGACAGGGGGCTCAGCCCCAGCATTTT.

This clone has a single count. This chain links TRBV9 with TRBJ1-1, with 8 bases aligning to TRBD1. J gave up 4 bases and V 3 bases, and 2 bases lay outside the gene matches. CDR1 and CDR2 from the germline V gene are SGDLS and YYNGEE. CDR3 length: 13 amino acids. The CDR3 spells CASSDTGGTEAFF. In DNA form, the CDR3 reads TGTGCCAGCAGCGATACAGGGGGCACTGAAGCTTTCTTT. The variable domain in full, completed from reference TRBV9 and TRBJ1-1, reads DSGVTQTPKHLITATGQRVTLRCSPRSGDLSVYWYQQSLDQGLQFLIQYYNGEERAKGNILERFSAQQFPDLHSELNLSSLELGDSALYFCASSDTGGTEAFFGQGTRLTVV.

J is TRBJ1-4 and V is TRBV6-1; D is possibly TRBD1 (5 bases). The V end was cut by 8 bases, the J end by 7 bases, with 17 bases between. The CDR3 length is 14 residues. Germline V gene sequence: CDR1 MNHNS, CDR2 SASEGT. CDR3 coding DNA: TGTGCCAGCGCCTGGGGGGATAATGGTGAAAAACTGTTTTTT. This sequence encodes CASAWGDNGEKLFF.

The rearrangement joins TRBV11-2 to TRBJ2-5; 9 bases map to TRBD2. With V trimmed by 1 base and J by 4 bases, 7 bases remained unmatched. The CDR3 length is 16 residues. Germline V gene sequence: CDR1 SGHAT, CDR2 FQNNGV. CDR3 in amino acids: CASSLGRRGGSETQYF. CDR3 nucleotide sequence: TGTGCCAGCAGCTTAGGGAGGCGGGGGGGATCAGAGACCCAGTACTTC.

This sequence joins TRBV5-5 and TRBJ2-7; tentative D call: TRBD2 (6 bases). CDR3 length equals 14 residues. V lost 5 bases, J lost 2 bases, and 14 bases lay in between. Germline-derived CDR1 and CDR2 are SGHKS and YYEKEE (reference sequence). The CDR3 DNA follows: TGTGCCAGCAGGGCGGGACGGCAGACCTACGAGCAGTACTTC. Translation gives CASRAGRQTYEQYF. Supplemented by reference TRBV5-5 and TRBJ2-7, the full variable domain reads DAGVTQSPTHLIKTRGQQVTLRCSPISGHKSVSWYQQVLGQGPQFIFQYYEKEERGRGNFPDRFSARQFPNYSSELNVNALLLGDSALYLCASRAGRQTYEQYFGPGTRLTVT.

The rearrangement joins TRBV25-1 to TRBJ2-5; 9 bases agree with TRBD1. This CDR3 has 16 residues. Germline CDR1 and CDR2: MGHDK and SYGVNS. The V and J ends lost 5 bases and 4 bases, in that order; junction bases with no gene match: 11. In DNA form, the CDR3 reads TGTGCCAGCAGTCTCCTGACAGGGGGGGTCGTAGAGACCCAGTACTTC. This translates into CASSLLTGGVVETQYF.

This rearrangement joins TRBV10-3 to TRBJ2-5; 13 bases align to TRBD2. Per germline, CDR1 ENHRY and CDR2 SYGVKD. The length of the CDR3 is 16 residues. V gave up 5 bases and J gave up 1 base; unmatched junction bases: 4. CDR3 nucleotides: TGTGCCATCAGTTTTGGACTAGCGGGAGCCCAAGAGACCCAGTACTTC. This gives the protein CAISFGLAGAQETQYF.

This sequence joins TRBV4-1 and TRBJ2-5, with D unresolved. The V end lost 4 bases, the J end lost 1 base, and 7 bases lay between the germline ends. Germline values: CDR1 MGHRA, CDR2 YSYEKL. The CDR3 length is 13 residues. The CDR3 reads CASSPNLQETQYF. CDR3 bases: TGCGCCAGCAGCCCTAATCTCCAAGAGACCCAGTACTTC.

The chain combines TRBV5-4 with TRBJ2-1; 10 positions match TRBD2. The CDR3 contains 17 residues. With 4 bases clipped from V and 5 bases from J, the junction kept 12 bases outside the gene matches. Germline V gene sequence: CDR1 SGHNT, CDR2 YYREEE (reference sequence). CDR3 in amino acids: CASSPKTLAGANNEQFF. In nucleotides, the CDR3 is TGTGCCAGCAGCCCAAAGACCCTAGCGGGGGCCAACAATGAGCAGTTCTTC.